This paragraph reports one TCR beta chain. The data belong to a study of T cells after posttransplantation cyclophosphamide. Assay used: immunoSEQ multiplex PCR; TCRdb lists only in-frame clones, some missing. The top ten clones hold roughly 22% of a sample with 6,000 to 7,000 clones, approximately 77% of them seen once. The length of the CDR3 is 18 residues. Trimming removed 4 bases from V and 2 bases from J; junction bases left unmatched: 10. Germline V gene sequence: CDR1 SGHNT, CDR2 YENEEA. A marrow graft followed busulfan-fludarabine conditioning, with cyclophosphamide on days +3 and +4. The receptor's source is a female patient in her forties or fifties who received an allogeneic stem cell transplant from a related donor, was CMV-positive, and had no GVHD. Some T cells may be graft donor cells. V gene TRBV11-3 combines with J gene TRBJ2-2; 10 nucleotides align to TRBD2. The sequencing used PBMCs, collected after allogeneic stem cell transplant with posttransplant cyclophosphamide. This CDR3 is CASSSAGGVLPNTGELFF. The DNA for the CDR3 is TGTGCCAGCAGCTCAGCGGGGGGGGTTTTGCCTAACACCGGGGAGCTGTTTTTT. Full variable domain (rest looked up from reference TRBV11-3 and TRBJ2-2): EAGVVQSPRYKIIEKKQPVAFWCNPISGHNTLYWYLQNLGQGPELLIRYENEEAVDDSQLPKDRFSAERLKGVDSTLKIQPAELGDSAVYLCASSSAGGVLPNTGELFFGEGSRLTVL.